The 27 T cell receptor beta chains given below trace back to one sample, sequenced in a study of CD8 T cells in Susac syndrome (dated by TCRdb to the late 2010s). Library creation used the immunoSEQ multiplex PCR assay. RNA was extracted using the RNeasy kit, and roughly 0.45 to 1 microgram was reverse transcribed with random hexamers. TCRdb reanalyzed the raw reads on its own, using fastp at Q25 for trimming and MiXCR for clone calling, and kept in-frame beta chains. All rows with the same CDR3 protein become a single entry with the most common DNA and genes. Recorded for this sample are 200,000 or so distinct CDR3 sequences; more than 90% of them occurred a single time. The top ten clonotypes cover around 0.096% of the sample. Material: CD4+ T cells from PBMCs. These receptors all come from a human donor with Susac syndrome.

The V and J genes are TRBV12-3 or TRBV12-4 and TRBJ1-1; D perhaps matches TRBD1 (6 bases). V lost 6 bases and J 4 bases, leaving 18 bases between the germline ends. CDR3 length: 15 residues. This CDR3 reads CASSSLTGWGTEAFF. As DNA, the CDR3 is TGTGCCAGCAGCAGCCTGACAGGCTGGGGCACTGAAGCTTTCTTT.

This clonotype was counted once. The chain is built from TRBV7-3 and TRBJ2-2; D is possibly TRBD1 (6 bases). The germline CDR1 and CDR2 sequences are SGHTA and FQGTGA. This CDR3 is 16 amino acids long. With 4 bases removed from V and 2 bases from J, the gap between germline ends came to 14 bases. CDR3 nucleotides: TGTGCCAGCAGCTCCCGTCCGGGACAAAACACCGGGGAGCTGTTTTTT. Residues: CASSSRPGQNTGELFF.

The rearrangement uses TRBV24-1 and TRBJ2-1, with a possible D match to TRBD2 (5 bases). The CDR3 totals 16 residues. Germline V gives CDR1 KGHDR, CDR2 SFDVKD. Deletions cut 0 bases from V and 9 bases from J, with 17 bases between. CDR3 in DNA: TGTGCCACCAGTGATTTGCGAGGGTGGGGAATCAGTGAGCAGTTCTTC. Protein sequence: CATSDLRGWGISEQFF.

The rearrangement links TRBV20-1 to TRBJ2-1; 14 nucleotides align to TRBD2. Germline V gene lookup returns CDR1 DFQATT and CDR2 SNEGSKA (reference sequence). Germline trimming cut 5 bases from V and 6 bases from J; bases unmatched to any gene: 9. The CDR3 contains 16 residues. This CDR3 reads CSALVGTSGRPNEQFF. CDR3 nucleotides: TGCAGTGCTTTGGTTGGGACTAGCGGGAGACCCAATGAGCAGTTCTTC.

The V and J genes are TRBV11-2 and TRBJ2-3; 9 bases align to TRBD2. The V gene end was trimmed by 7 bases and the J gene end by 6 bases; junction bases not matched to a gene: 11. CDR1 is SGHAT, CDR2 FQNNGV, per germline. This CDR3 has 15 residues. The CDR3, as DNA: TGTGCCAGCAACCCGGCGGGGGGGTTAACGGATACGCAGTATTTT. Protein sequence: CASNPAGGLTDTQYF.

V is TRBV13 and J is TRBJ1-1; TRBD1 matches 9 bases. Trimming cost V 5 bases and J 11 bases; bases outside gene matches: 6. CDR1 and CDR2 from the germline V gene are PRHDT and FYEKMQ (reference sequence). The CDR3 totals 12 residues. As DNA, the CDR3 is TGTGCCAGCAGCCCGGGACAGGGCGGGGCTTTCTTT. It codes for CASSPGQGGAFF.

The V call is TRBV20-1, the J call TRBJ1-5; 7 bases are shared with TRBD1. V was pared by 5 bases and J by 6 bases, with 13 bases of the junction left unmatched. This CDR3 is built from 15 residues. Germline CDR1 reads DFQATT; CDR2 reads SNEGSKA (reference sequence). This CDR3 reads CSAPGRGGQGQPQHF. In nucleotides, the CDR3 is TGCAGTGCTCCCGGACGAGGGGGCCAGGGTCAGCCCCAGCATTTT.

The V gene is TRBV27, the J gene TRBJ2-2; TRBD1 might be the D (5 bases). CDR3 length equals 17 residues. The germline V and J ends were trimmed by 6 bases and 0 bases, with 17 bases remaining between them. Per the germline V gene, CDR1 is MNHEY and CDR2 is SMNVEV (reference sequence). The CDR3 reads CASSHLKGFANTGELFF. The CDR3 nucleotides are TGTGCCAGCAGCCACCTTAAGGGGTTCGCGAACACCGGGGAGCTGTTTTTT.

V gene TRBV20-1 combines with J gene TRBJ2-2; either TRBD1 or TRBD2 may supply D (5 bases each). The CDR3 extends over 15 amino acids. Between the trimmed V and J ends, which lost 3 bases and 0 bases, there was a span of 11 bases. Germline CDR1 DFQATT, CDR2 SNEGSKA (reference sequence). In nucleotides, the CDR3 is TGCAGTGCTAGTAGTGAGGGACCGAACACCGGGGAGCTGTTTTTT. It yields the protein CSASSEGPNTGELFF.

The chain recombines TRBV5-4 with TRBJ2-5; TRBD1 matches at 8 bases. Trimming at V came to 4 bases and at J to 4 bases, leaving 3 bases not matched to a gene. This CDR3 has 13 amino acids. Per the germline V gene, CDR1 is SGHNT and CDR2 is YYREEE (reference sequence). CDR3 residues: CASSPDRGETQYF. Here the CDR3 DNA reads TGTGCCAGCAGCCCTGACAGGGGAGAGACCCAGTACTTC.

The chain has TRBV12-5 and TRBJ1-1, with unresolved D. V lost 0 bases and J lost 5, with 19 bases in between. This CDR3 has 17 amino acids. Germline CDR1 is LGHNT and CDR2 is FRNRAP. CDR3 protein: CASGLVRETRNTTEAFF. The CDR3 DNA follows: TGTGCTAGTGGTTTGGTACGAGAGACACGTAATACAACTGAAGCTTTCTTT.

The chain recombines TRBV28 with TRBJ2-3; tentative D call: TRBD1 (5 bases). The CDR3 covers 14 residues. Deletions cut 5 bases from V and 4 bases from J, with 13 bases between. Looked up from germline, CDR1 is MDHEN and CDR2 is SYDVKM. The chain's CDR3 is CASSRAQGADTQYF. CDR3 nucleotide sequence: TGTGCCAGCAGTCGGGCTCAAGGGGCAGATACGCAGTATTTT. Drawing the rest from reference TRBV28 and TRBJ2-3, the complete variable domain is DVKVTQSSRYLVKRTGEKVFLECVQDMDHENMFWYRQDPGLGLRLIYFSYDVKMKEKGDIPEGYSVSREKKERFSLILESASTNQTSMYLCASSRAQGADTQYFGPGTRLTVL.

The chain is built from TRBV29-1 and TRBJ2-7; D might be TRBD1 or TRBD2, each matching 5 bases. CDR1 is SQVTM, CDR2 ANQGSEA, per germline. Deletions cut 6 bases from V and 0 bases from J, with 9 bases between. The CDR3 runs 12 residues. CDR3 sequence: CSVWGTSYEQYF. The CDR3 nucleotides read TGCAGCGTCTGGGGGACCTCCTACGAGCAGTACTTC.

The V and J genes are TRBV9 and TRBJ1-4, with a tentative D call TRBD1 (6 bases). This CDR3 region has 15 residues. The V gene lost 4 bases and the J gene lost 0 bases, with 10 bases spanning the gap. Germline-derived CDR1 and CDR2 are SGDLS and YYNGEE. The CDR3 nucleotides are TGTGCCAGCAGCCCGGACAGTGCAACTAATGAAAAACTGTTTTTT. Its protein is CASSPDSATNEKLFF.

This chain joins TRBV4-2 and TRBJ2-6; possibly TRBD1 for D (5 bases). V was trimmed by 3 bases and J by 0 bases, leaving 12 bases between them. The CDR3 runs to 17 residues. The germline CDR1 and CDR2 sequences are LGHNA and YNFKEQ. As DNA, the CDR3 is TGTGCCAGCAGCCAGGCAGACCAGGGCTCTGGGGCCAACGTCCTGACTTTC. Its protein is CASSQADQGSGANVLTF.

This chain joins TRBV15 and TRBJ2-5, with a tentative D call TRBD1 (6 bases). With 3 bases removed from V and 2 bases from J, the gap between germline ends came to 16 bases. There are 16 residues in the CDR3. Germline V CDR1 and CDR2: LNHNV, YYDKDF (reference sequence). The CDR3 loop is CATSREPNRVQETQYF. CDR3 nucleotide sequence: TGTGCCACCAGCAGGGAACCGAACAGGGTTCAAGAGACCCAGTACTTC.

The CDR3 DNA is TGTGCCAGCAGCATTGGGACAGTGGGAACTGAAGCTTTCTTT. It codes for CASSIGTVGTEAFF. The chain links TRBV9 to TRBJ1-1; TRBD1 agrees at 7 bases. The V gene end was trimmed by 4 bases and the J gene end by 5 bases; junction bases not matched to a gene: 8. The length of the CDR3 is 14 residues. Germline values: CDR1 SGDLS, CDR2 YYNGEE.

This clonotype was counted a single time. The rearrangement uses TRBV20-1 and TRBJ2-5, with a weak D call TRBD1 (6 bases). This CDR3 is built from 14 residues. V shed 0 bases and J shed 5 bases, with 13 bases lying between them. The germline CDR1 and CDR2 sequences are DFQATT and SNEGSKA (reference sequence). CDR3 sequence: CSAREGARGETQYF. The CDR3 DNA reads TGCAGTGCTAGAGAGGGGGCCCGCGGGGAGACCCAGTACTTC.

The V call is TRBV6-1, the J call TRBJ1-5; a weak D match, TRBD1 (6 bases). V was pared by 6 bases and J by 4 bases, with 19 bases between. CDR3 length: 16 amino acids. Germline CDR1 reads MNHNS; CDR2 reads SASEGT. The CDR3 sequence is CASSASSGAGNQPQHF. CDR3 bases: TGTGCCAGCAGCGCATCTTCAGGGGCCGGTAATCAGCCCCAGCATTTT.

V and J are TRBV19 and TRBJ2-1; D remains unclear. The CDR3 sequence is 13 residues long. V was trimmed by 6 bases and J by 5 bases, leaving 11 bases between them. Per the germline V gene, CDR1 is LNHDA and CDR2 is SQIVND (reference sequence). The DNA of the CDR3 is TGTGCCAGTAGCTTCGGTAACAACAATGAGCAGTTCTTC. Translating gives CASSFGNNNEQFF.

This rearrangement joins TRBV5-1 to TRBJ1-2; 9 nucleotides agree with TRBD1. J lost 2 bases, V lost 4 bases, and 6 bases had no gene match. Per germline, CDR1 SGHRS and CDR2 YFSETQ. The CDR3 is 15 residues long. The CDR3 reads CASSLAGTGNYGYTF. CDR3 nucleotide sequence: TGCGCCAGCAGCCTAGCCGGGACAGGGAACTATGGCTACACCTTC.

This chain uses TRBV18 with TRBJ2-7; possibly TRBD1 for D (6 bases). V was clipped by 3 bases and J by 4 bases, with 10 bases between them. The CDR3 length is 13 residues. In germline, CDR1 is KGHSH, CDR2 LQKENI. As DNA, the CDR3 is TGTGCCAGCTCACCGAAACAGGGATACGAGCAGTACTTC. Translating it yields CASSPKQGYEQYF.

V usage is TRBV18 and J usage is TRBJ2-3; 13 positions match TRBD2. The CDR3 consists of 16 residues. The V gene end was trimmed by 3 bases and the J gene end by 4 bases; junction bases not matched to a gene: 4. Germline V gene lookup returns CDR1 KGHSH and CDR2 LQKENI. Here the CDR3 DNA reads TGTGCCAGCTCACCGGGGACTAGCGGGGCATCAGATACGCAGTATTTT. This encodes CASSPGTSGASDTQYF.

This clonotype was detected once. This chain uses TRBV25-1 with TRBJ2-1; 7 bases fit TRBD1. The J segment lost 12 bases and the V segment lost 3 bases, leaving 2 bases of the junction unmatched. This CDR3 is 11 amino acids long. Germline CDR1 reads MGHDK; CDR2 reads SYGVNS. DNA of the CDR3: TGTGCCAGCAGTGAGAACAGGGGGCAGTTCTTC. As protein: CASSENRGQFF.

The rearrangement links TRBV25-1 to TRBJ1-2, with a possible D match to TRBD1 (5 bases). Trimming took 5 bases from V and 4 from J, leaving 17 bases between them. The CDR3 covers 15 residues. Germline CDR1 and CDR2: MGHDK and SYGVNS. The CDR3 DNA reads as TGTGCCAGCAGTTATAAGGTTCGGGACGTCTATGGCTACACCTTC. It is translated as CASSYKVRDVYGYTF.

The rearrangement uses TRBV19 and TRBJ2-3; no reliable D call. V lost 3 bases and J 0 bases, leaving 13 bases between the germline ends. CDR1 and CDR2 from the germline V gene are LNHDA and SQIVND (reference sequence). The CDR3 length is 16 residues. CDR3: CASSIGSSPSTDTQYF. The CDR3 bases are TGTGCCAGTAGTATCGGGTCCTCCCCTAGCACAGATACGCAGTATTTT.

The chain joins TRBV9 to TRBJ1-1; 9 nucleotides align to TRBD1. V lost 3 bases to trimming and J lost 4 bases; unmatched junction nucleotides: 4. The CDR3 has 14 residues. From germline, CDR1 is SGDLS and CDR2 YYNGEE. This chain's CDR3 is CASSGQGGRTEAFF. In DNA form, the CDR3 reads TGTGCCAGCAGCGGACAGGGGGGACGCACTGAAGCTTTCTTT.